A selection of T cell receptor beta chains follows, all from one sample in a study of CD8 T cells in ankylosing spondylitis. TCRdb itself ran the 5' RACE reads through MiXCR, one entry per CDR3 protein. The table records around 340,000 distinct CDR3 sequences, roughly 22% of them present only once. Sequenced sample: blood, either unsorted or a sorted T cell fraction (not recorded which). All receptors derive from a male donor with ankylosing spondylitis or in good health (not recorded which). The CDR3 runs from the conserved cysteine through the conserved F or W. Each record gives: V gene, J gene, CDR3 protein.

TRBV12-3/TRBV12-4	TRBJ1-1	CASSQTTGGEAFF
TRBV7-9	TRBJ2-7	CASSLAGGTPSYEQYF
TRBV5-6	TRBJ2-1	CASSKTMDEQFF
TRBV9	TRBJ2-5	CASSTGTFQETQYF
TRBV2	TRBJ2-2	CASSIGTNTGELFF
TRBV4-1	TRBJ2-1	CASSQGTGRIDEQFF
TRBV9	TRBJ2-1	CASSLGLAGGLYNEQFF
TRBV5-4	TRBJ2-7	CASSSWEGSPYEQYF
TRBV3-1	TRBJ2-3	CASSPGPASTDTQYF
TRBV25-1	TRBJ1-1	CASSEYARGNTEAFF
TRBV7-2	TRBJ2-7	CASSLISGGAGGYEQYF
TRBV20-1	TRBJ2-4	CSASPGTGELAKNIQYF
TRBV7-9	TRBJ2-1	CASSLGGTPYNEQFF
TRBV9	TRBJ2-3	CASSVGGQGVTDTQYF
TRBV20-1	TRBJ2-1	CSARETGGAYNEQFF
TRBV28	TRBJ2-1	CASRTPGNEQFF
TRBV4-1	TRBJ2-7	CASSQGAGGRRYEQYF
TRBV12-3/TRBV12-4	TRBJ2-2	CASSLGGSGGSTGELFF
TRBV12-3/TRBV12-4	TRBJ2-5	CASSFSTSGGYQETQYF
TRBV4-1	TRBJ2-2	CASSPLGRSYGDTGELFF
TRBV4-2	TRBJ1-6	CASSQAGSGDGVSPLHF
TRBV7-2	TRBJ2-5	CASSLGAGETQYF
TRBV7-9	TRBJ2-1	CASSAGQGLNEQFF
TRBV12-3/TRBV12-4	TRBJ1-1	CASSLAPTGGSTEAFF
TRBV20-1	TRBJ2-7	CSAREGDYEQYF
TRBV15	TRBJ2-5	CATSGDYEETQYF
TRBV4-2	TRBJ2-5	CASGGTHQETQYF
TRBV10-3	TRBJ2-3	CAISESQLDTLSGTQYF
TRBV10-3	TRBJ2-2	CATWTPEGTGELFF
TRBV5-6	TRBJ2-1	CASSLAVAGRFNEQFF
TRBV7-3	TRBJ2-7	CASSREVQYF
TRBV7-9	TRBJ2-2	CASSLAPIQNTGELFF
TRBV7-9	TRBJ2-1	CASSGLAPGSYNEQFF
TRBV9	TRBJ2-3	CASSVARGATDTQYF
TRBV30	TRBJ2-1	CAAYRDRYNEQFF
TRBV7-8	TRBJ2-2	CASSLNRGRDTGELFF
TRBV6-1	TRBJ2-7	CASSENQGYEQYF
TRBV7-3	TRBJ2-5	CASSLGAVGGQFQETQYF
TRBV7-8	TRBJ1-4	CASRSGGSTNEKLFF
TRBV6-6	TRBJ2-2	CASSYSIGGNTGELFF
TRBV12-3/TRBV12-4	TRBJ2-1	CASILTGEGSYNEQFF
TRBV4-2	TRBJ2-7	CASSQESVRGPVEQYF
TRBV5-1	TRBJ2-2	CASSPHSPNTGELFF
TRBV29-1	TRBJ1-1	CSVEAGGRPEAFF
TRBV28	TRBJ2-3	CASSGTGEATDTQYF
TRBV13	TRBJ2-7	CASRPRGGGSYEQYF
TRBV3-1	TRBJ2-1	CASSQVLQYGYNEQFF
TRBV4-1	TRBJ2-1	CASSQNSPASSYNEQFF
TRBV7-8	TRBJ2-1	CASSPPGRPSYNEQFF
TRBV7-9	TRBJ2-2	CASSPGELFF
TRBV20-1	TRBJ2-2	CSARLGNTGELFF
TRBV6-4	TRBJ2-5	CASKRGRPAETQYF
TRBV28	TRBJ2-7	CASSFQRVAEQYF
TRBV20-1	TRBJ2-6	CSAGPGTATGANVLTF
TRBV12-3/TRBV12-4	TRBJ2-1	CASGAQELSYNEQFF
TRBV12-3/TRBV12-4	TRBJ2-7	CASSPRTGGYEQYF
TRBV12-3/TRBV12-4	TRBJ2-5	CASSHQYTQYF